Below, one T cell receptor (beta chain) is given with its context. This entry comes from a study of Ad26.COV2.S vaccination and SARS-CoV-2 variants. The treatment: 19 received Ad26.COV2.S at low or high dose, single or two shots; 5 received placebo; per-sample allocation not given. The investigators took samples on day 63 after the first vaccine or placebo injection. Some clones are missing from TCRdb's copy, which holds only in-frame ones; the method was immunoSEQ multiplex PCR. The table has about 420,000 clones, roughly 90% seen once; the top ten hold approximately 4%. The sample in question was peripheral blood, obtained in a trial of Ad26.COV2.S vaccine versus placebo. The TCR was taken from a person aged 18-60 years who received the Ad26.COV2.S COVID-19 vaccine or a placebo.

The CDR3 DNA reads as TGTGCCAGCAGAAGCGGGGGGGTTAGTAGCGGCAATGAGCAGTTCTTC. Its translation: CASRSGGVSSGNEQFF. The chain recombines TRBV9 with TRBJ2-1; TRBD2 aligns across 10 bases. This CDR3 region has 16 residues. Germline lookup yields CDR1 SGDLS and CDR2 YYNGEE. Unmatched junction bases numbered 11, after V lost 5 bases and J lost 6 bases.